Listed below are T cell receptor beta chains from one sample, sequenced in a study of circulating and synovial CD4+ cells in juvenile arthritis. Only in-frame clones appear in the TCRdb table, and some are missing; sequencing was by immunoSEQ multiplex PCR. The sample lists around 32,000 clones; about 95% were seen once. The sequenced material came from CD4+ T cells from blood. Receptors originate from a human donor with juvenile idiopathic arthritis. Both conserved end residues are part of each CDR3. The D gene is left open where the match is weak. Part of the rows lack a size; the others show once, few, many or a class for expanded clones.

j_call: TRBJ2-1
d_call: TRBD2
clone_size: .
v_call: TRBV29-1
cdr3_aa: CSAAGLAGVREQFF
cdr3_nt: TGCAGCGCCGCCGGGCTAGCGGGAGTACGGGAGCAGTTCTTC

j_call: TRBJ2-7
d_call: TRBD2
clone_size: .
v_call: TRBV25-1
cdr3_aa: CATQTSGGAGEQYF
cdr3_nt: TGTGCCACCCAGACTAGCGGGGGGGCGGGCGAGCAGTACTTC

j_call: TRBJ2-7
d_call: TRBD2
clone_size: .
v_call: TRBV10-3
cdr3_aa: CASRPGLAGEQYF
cdr3_nt: TGTGCCAGTCGCCCGGGACTAGCGGGCGAGCAGTACTTC

j_call: TRBJ1-5
d_call: .
clone_size: once
v_call: TRBV5-1
cdr3_aa: CASSLDGQWNQPQHF
cdr3_nt: TGCGCCAGCAGCTTGGATGGGCAGTGGAATCAGCCCCAGCATTTT

j_call: TRBJ2-5
d_call: TRBD1
clone_size: .
v_call: TRBV7-2
cdr3_aa: CASSLGGGQGAKTQYF
cdr3_nt: TGTGCCAGCAGCTTAGGCGGGGGACAGGGGGCCAAGACCCAGTACTTC

j_call: TRBJ2-7
d_call: .
clone_size: .
v_call: TRBV10-3
cdr3_aa: CAISDSGFRGVYEQYF
cdr3_nt: TGTGCCATCAGTGATTCAGGGTTTAGGGGCGTCTACGAGCAGTACTTC

j_call: TRBJ1-2
d_call: .
clone_size: .
v_call: TRBV7-2
cdr3_aa: CAGSLSAGGGGYTF
cdr3_nt: TGTGCCGGCAGCTTATCCGCCGGGGGGGGTGGCTACACCTTC

j_call: TRBJ2-2
d_call: .
clone_size: .
v_call: TRBV7-7
cdr3_aa: CASSLNSGELFF
cdr3_nt: TGTGCTAGCAGCTTGAACTCCGGGGAGCTGTTTTTT

j_call: TRBJ1-3
d_call: TRBD1
clone_size: few
v_call: TRBV28
cdr3_aa: CASSSLLWTGGTGNTIYF
cdr3_nt: TGTGCCAGCAGTTCCCTTCTTTGGACAGGGGGCACTGGAAACACCATATATTTT

j_call: TRBJ2-7
d_call: TRBD2
clone_size: .
v_call: TRBV6-1
cdr3_aa: CASSDEFEMGLAGAGEQYF
cdr3_nt: TGTGCCAGCAGTGACGAATTCGAAATGGGACTAGCGGGAGCCGGCGAGCAGTACTTC

j_call: TRBJ2-2
d_call: TRBD1
clone_size: .
v_call: TRBV5-1
cdr3_aa: CASSLGDRVGNTGELFF
cdr3_nt: TGCGCCAGCAGCTTGGGCGACAGGGTCGGGAACACCGGGGAGCTGTTTTTT

j_call: TRBJ2-3
d_call: TRBD2
clone_size: .
v_call: TRBV27
cdr3_aa: CASSLRVLADRTDTQYF
cdr3_nt: TGTGCCAGCAGTTTACGAGTACTAGCGGACCGCACAGATACGCAGTATTTT

j_call: TRBJ2-7
d_call: TRBD1
clone_size: .
v_call: TRBV27
cdr3_aa: CASSLDRASYEQYF
cdr3_nt: TGTGCCAGCAGTTTGGACAGGGCCTCCTACGAGCAGTACTTC

j_call: TRBJ2-7
d_call: .
clone_size: .
v_call: TRBV10-2
cdr3_aa: CASSEPWTDEQYF
cdr3_nt: TGCGCCAGCAGTGAACCATGGACTGACGAGCAGTACTTC

j_call: TRBJ2-3
d_call: .
clone_size: .
v_call: TRBV11-2
cdr3_aa: CASRGVSDYLNTDTQYF
cdr3_nt: TGTGCCAGCAGGGGGGTATCGGACTACCTAAACACAGATACGCAGTATTTT

j_call: TRBJ1-1
d_call: .
clone_size: .
v_call: TRBV18
cdr3_aa: CASSRETGSMNTEAFF
cdr3_nt: TGTGCCAGCTCACGGGAAACAGGGTCGATGAACACTGAAGCTTTCTTT

j_call: TRBJ2-1
d_call: TRBD1
clone_size: .
v_call: TRBV28
cdr3_aa: CATTGGLYVGNEQFF
cdr3_nt: TGTGCCACCACAGGGGGCCTCTACGTAGGCAATGAGCAGTTCTTC

j_call: TRBJ1-6
d_call: TRBD1
clone_size: .
v_call: TRBV4-3
cdr3_aa: CASSQSLNRGEALHF
cdr3_nt: TGCGCCAGCAGCCAGAGCCTAAACAGGGGGGAGGCCCTCCACTTT

j_call: TRBJ1-5
d_call: .
clone_size: .
v_call: TRBV19
cdr3_aa: CASRPHRDNQPQHF
cdr3_nt: TGTGCCAGTAGACCTCACAGGGATAATCAGCCCCAGCATTTT

j_call: TRBJ1-4
d_call: .
clone_size: once
v_call: TRBV5-1
cdr3_aa: CASSLEGPAGEKLFF
cdr3_nt: TGCGCCAGCAGCTTGGAGGGGCCGGCGGGGGAAAAACTGTTTTTT

j_call: TRBJ2-6
d_call: TRBD2
clone_size: .
v_call: TRBV5-1
cdr3_aa: CASSLTSGRAGGANVLTF
cdr3_nt: TGCGCCAGCAGCTTAACTAGCGGGAGGGCAGGTGGGGCCAACGTCCTGACTTTC

j_call: TRBJ1-1
d_call: .
clone_size: .
v_call: TRBV7-3
cdr3_aa: CASSSTGRGPEAFF
cdr3_nt: TGTGCCAGCAGCTCAACAGGGAGAGGACCTGAAGCTTTCTTT

j_call: TRBJ2-1
d_call: TRBD2
clone_size: .
v_call: TRBV18
cdr3_aa: CASSPGTSGNNEQFF
cdr3_nt: TGTGCCAGCTCACCGGGGACTAGCGGTAACAATGAGCAGTTCTTC